The 9 T cell receptor beta chains in this list originate from one sample, sequenced in a study of response to subunit inactivated influenza vaccine. TCRdb fed the RT-PCR reads into MiXCR, producing one record per CDR3 protein. The sample yields around 300,000 distinct CDR3 sequences, roughly 20% seen once. The starting material was PBMCs from blood, obtained around 22 months after vaccination. Receptors originate from a man aged 50 to 75 who received an inactivated influenza vaccine.

The chain employs TRBV7-2 and TRBJ1-2, with TRBD1 matching 9 bases. CDR3 size: 16 residues. Germline V lookup: CDR1 SGHTA, CDR2 FQGNSA. J lost 0 bases, V lost 5 bases, and 7 bases had no gene match. The CDR3 DNA is TGTGCCAGCAGCCTAGGACAGGGGATTGCTAACTATGGCTACACCTTC. Translating gives CASSLGQGIANYGYTF.

As DNA, the CDR3 is TGTGCCACCAGCAGAGATAGGTTGAATCAGCCCCAGCATTTT. This codes for CATSRDRLNQPQHF. This chain uses TRBV15 with TRBJ1-5; D call uncertain. This CDR3 region has 14 residues. Trimming took 0 bases from V and 4 from J, leaving 7 bases between them. Germline values: CDR1 LNHNV, CDR2 YYDKDF (reference sequence).

The chain combines TRBV18 with TRBJ2-3; 10 positions agree with TRBD2. Per germline, CDR1 KGHSH and CDR2 LQKENI. The V and J ends lost 5 bases and 6 bases, in that order; junction bases with no gene match: 8. The CDR3 spans 15 residues. CDR3 region: CASSASGGATDTQYF. The CDR3 region has the DNA TGTGCCAGCTCAGCCAGCGGGGGGGCCACGGATACGCAGTATTTT.

CDR3 region: CASSPRALAGYEQYF. CDR3 in DNA: TGTGCCAGCAGCCCCCGGGCCCTAGCGGGCTACGAGCAGTACTTC. The rearrangement links TRBV9 to TRBJ2-7, with 8 bases fitting TRBD2. J gave up 3 bases and V 4 bases, and 9 bases lay outside the gene matches. CDR3 length: 15 amino acids. The germline V gene has CDR1 SGDLS and CDR2 YYNGEE.

This clonotype was detected ten times or more. The chain has TRBV5-1 and TRBJ1-1; no definite D call. V was cut by 2 bases and J by 5 bases, with 16 bases left in between. From germline, CDR1 is SGHRS and CDR2 YFSETQ. This CDR3 contains 15 residues. The CDR3: CASSFLTATLTEAFF. The CDR3 region has the DNA TGCGCCAGCAGCTTTTTAACGGCGACCCTGACTGAAGCTTTCTTT.

In the case of this clonotype: The CDR3 end shows no conserved phenylalanine or tryptophan, and so a read error is likely. The J gene is TRBJ2-3, the V gene TRBV4-3; 8 positions agree with TRBD2. Germline CDR1 LGHNA, CDR2 YSLEER. The CDR3 loop spans 19 amino acids. Trimming at V came to 0 bases and at J to 5 bases, leaving 16 bases not matched to a gene. For the CDR3, the DNA is TGCGCCAGCAGCCAAGAGTCCGTCGGAGGCCTAGCGGGTTTAGATACGCAGTATGTT. Amino acids: CASSQESVGGLAGLDTQYV.

The J gene is TRBJ1-1, the V gene TRBV14; 7 bases are shared with TRBD1. From germline, CDR1 is SGHDN and CDR2 FVKESK. V was clipped by 1 base and J by 3 bases; unmatched bases: 11. The CDR3 contains 17 residues. CDR3 nucleotide sequence: TGTGCCAGCAGCCAAGCCCCCTGGAGGGGGCGGGACACTGAAGCTTTCTTT. Its protein is CASSQAPWRGRDTEAFF.

The chain is built from TRBV7-8 and TRBJ1-4, with 9 bases identical to TRBD1. Unmatched junction bases numbered 7, after V lost 1 base and J lost 4 bases. CDR3 length equals 17 residues. Germline assignment: CDR1 SGHVS and CDR2 FQNEAQ. CDR3 protein: CASSLGNRGRSNEKLFF. As DNA, the CDR3 is TGTGCCAGCAGCTTAGGGAACAGGGGGCGTAGTAATGAAAAACTGTTTTTT. Based on the CDR3 plus reference TRBV7-8 and TRBJ1-4, the full variable domain is GAGVSQSPRYKVAKRGQDVALRCDPISGHVSLFWYQQALGQGPEFLTYFQNEAQLDKSGLPSDRFFAERPEGSVSTLKIQRTQQEDSAVYLCASSLGNRGRSNEKLFFGSGTQLSVL.

This clonotype was counted ten times or more. The gene calls are TRBV30 and TRBJ1-2, with 7 bases fitting TRBD1. This CDR3 region has 12 residues. V gave up 2 bases and J gave up 5 bases; unmatched junction bases: 2. Germline V gives CDR1 GTSNPN, CDR2 SVGIG (reference sequence). CDR3 DNA: TGTGCCTGGAGTCCACAGGGGTATGGCTACACCTTC. Its protein product is CAWSPQGYGYTF. Full variable domain (missing parts from reference TRBV30 and TRBJ1-2): SQTIHQWPATLVQPVGSPLSLECTVEGTSNPNLYWYRQAAGRGLQLLFYSVGIGQISSEVPQNLSASRPQDRQFILSSKKLLLSDSGFYLCAWSPQGYGYTFGSGTRLTVV.